This T cell receptor (beta chain) stems from a study of vaccination and CD4 T cells after COVID-19. Study-level background: The post-COVID sampling time was a median about 13 weeks after diagnosis, ranging from 35 to 161.

Study-wide results and caveats: Although the median of SARS-CoV-2-reactive clonotypes rose from around 21 to 38, the change was not significant.

As to this clonotype: Its specificity is unknown.

One entry per CDR3 protein, called by TCRdb with MiXCR from the PCR reads. The sample lists 25,000 to 30,000 distinct CDR3 sequences, around 49% occurring once. The time point is: late sampling 161 to 241 days after vaccination in a few convalescent patients. Losses at the gene ends were 3 bases for V and 0 bases for J; bases not matched to a gene: 10. Germline assignment: CDR1 DFQATT and CDR2 SNEGSKA (reference sequence). This CDR3 contains 17 residues. The sample consisted of CD4+ T cells from blood, taken about 7 months after SARS-CoV-2 vaccination. V and J are TRBV20-1 and TRBJ2-7, with TRBD2 matching over 11 bases. The sequence derives from a human donor who had recovered from COVID-19. The CDR3 here is CSARILAGGPSSYEQYF. The CDR3 coding sequence is TGCAGTGCTAGGATCCTAGCGGGAGGCCCTAGCTCCTACGAGCAGTACTTC.